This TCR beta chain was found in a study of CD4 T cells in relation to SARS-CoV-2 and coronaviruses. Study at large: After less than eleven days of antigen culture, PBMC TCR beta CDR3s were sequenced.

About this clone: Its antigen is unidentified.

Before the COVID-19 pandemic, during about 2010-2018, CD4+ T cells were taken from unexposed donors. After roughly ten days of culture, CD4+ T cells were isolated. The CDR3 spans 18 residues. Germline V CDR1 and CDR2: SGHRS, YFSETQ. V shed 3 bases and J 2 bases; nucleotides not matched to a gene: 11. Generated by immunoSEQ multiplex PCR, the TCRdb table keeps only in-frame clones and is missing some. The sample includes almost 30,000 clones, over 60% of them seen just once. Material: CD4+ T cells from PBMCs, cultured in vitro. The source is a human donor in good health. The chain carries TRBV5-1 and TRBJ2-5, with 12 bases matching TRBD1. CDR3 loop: CASSSGTGGGGEQETQYF. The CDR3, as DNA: TGCGCCAGCAGCTCGGGGACAGGGGGCGGCGGGGAACAAGAGACCCAGTACTTC.